One TCR beta chain is described in this entry. The target antigen is unknown. After removal of 0 bases from V and 8 bases from J, the junction contained 7 bases not matched to a gene. CDR1 is LGHNA and CDR2 is YNFKEQ in the germline V gene. CDR3 length: 15 amino acids. The repertoire was sequenced with immunoSEQ multiplex PCR; TCRdb's copy has only in-frame clones and lacks some. The data hold under 65,000 clones, with more than 85% observed a single time. Autoimmune disease history or systemic immunosuppression disqualified patients. This record comes from a study of OX40 agonist ivuxolimab in advanced cancers. Study in general: A male proportion of just over 80% was recorded, with mean age 60 years and range 23 to 79.

Study conclusions and caveats: Normalized T-cell clonal expansion was also low in a subset of nonresponders.

The specimen comprised CD4+ or CD8+ T cells sorted from blood, sampled in a trial of the OX40 agonist ivuxolimab. The origin of this receptor is an adult with an advanced solid tumor such as melanoma, head and neck, liver or kidney cancer. The chain employs TRBV4-2 and TRBJ2-7, with 10 bases aligning to TRBD2. CDR3 amino acids: CASSQDLSGGAQQYF. In DNA, the CDR3 is TGTGCCAGCAGCCAAGATTTGAGCGGGGGGGCCCAGCAGTACTTC.